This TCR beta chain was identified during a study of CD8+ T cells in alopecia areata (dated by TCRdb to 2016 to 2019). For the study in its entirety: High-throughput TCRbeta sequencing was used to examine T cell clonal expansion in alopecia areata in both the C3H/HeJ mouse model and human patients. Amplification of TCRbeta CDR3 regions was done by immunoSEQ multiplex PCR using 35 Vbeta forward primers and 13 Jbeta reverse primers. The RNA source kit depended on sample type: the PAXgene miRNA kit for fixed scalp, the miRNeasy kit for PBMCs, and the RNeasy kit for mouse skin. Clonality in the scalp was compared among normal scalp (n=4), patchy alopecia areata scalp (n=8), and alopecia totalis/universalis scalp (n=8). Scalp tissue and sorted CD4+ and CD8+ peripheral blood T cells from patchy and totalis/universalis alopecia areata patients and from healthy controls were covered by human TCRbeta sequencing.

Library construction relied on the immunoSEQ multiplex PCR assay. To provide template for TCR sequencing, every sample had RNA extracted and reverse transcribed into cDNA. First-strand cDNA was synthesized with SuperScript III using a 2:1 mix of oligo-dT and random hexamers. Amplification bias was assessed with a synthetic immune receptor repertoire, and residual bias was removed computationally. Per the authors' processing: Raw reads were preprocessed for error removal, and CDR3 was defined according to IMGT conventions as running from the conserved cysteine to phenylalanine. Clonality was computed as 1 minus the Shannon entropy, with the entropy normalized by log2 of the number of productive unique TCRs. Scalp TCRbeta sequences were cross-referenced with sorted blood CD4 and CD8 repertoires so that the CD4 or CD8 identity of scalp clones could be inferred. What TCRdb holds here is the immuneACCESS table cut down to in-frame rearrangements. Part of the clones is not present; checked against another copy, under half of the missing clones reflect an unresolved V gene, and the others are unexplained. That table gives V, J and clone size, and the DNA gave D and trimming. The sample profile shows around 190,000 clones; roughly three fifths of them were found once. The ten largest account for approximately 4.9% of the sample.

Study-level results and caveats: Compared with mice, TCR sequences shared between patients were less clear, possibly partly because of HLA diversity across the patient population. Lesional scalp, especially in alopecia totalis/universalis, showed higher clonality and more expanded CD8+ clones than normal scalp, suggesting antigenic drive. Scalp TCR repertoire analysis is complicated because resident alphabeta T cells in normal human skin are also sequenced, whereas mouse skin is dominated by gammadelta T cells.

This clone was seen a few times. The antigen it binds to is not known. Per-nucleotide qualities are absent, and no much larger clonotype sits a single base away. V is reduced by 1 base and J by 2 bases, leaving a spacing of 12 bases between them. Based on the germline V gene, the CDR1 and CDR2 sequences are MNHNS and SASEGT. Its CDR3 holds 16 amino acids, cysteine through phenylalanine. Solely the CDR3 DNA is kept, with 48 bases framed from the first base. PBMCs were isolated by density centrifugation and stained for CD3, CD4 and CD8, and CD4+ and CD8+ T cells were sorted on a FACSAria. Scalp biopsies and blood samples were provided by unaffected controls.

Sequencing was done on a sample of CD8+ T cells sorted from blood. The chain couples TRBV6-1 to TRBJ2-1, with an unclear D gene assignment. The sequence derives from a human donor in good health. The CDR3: CASSEGQGPAYNEQFF. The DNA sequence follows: TGTGCCAGCAGTGAAGGGCAAGGGCCTGCCTACAATGAGCAGTTCTTC.